One sample yielded the 8 T cell receptor beta chains listed below, sequenced in a study of blood T cell repertoires in COVID-19. TCRdb's copy holds only in-frame clones and misses some; the assay was immunoSEQ multiplex PCR. Among about 150,000 clones, about four fifths were seen once, and the ten largest hold about an eighth. The sample comprised peripheral blood. Receptor source: a man in his 70s who had recovered from COVID-19.

This clone was recorded only once. The chain recombines TRBV11-2 with TRBJ2-7; perhaps TRBD2 as D (5 bases). Germline V gene lookup returns CDR1 SGHAT and CDR2 FQNNGV. The CDR3 consists of 14 residues. Trimming left V 5 bases short and J 3 bases short, with 14 bases between. DNA of the CDR3: TGTGCCAGCAGCCCCAGCGGAACTGACTACGAGCAGTACTTC. Translation: CASSPSGTDYEQYF.

The V and J genes are TRBV2 and TRBJ2-1; possibly TRBD1 for D (6 bases). This CDR3 comprises 14 residues. The V end lost 8 bases, the J end lost 8 bases, and 19 bases lay between the germline ends. The germline gives CDR1 SNHLY, CDR2 FYNNEI. DNA of the CDR3: TGTGCCAGCCTGGGGCCACCGGGGACACATGAGCAGTTCTTC. Translating gives CASLGPPGTHEQFF.

This clone appeared a single time. CDR3 nucleotide sequence: TGTGCCAGCAGTACCGGACAGGGGTACTCACCCCTCCACTTT. It codes for CASSTGQGYSPLHF. This chain uses TRBV28 with TRBJ1-6; the match to TRBD1 covers 9 bases. V shed 5 bases and J 10 bases; nucleotides not matched to a gene: 6. The CDR3 contains 14 residues. CDR1 is MDHEN and CDR2 is SYDVKM in the germline V gene.

The V call is TRBV7-6, the J call TRBJ2-3; D unclear. Trimming shortened V by 1 base and J by 3 bases, and 8 bases separated the two germline ends. Germline V lookup: CDR1 SGHVS, CDR2 FNYEAQ. The CDR3 spans 14 residues. For the CDR3, the DNA is TGTGCCAGCAGCTTAGGTTCCGGGACAGATACGCAGTATTTT. Its protein is CASSLGSGTDTQYF. The full variable domain, with the rest looked up from reference TRBV7-6 and TRBJ2-3, is GAGVSQSPRYKVTKRGQDVALRCDPISGHVSLYWYRQALGQGPEFLTYFNYEAQQDKSGLPNDRFSAERPEGSISTLTIQRTEQRDSAMYRCASSLGSGTDTQYFGPGTRLTVL.

V is TRBV19 and J is TRBJ1-5; no clear D gene. The CDR3 consists of 14 residues. Germline V lookup: CDR1 LNHDA, CDR2 SQIVND (reference sequence). V lost 6 bases and J 5 bases, leaving 14 bases between the germline ends. CDR3 amino acids: CASREEVTHQPQHF. CDR3 bases: TGTGCCAGTAGAGAAGAGGTAACCCATCAGCCCCAGCATTTT.

The chain is built from TRBV5-8 and TRBJ2-3; 8 bases align to TRBD1. With 0 bases clipped from V and 1 base from J, the junction kept 1 base outside the gene matches. In germline, CDR1 is SGHTS, CDR2 YDEGEE. This CDR3 region has 15 residues. DNA for the CDR3: TGTGCCAGCAGCTTGGCAGGGGGCGGCACAGATACGCAGTATTTT. It is translated as CASSLAGGGTDTQYF.

The J gene is TRBJ1-2, the V gene TRBV25-1; D gene unclear. V lost 7 bases, J lost 6 bases, and 12 bases lay in between. Germline lookup yields CDR1 MGHDK and CDR2 SYGVNS. The CDR3 consists of 12 residues. CDR3 DNA: TGTGCCAGCATGAGCCGTTCTGATGGCTACACCTTC. Protein: CASMSRSDGYTF.

The chain recombines TRBV5-1 with TRBJ2-7; 7 positions match TRBD1. The CDR3 is made up of 14 amino acids. Germline V CDR1 and CDR2: SGHRS, YFSETQ. V shed 4 bases, J shed 3 bases, and the junction held 7 bases outside the gene matches. The chain's CDR3 is CASSKDRVLYEQYF. CDR3 bases: TGCGCCAGCAGCAAAGACAGGGTACTCTACGAGCAGTACTTC.